A selection of T cell receptor beta chains follows, all from one sample in a study of post-analysis software for immune sequencing data. TCRdb re-derived calls from the PCR reads in MiXCR, one entry per CDR3 protein. The data contain roughly 870,000 distinct CDR3 sequences, under 70% of them seen just once; the ten biggest clones take up 4.6%. The specimen was blood. Source of these receptors: a girl aged 10-17 years with multiple sclerosis. Both conserved end residues are part of each CDR3. The D gene is left open where the match is weak. Clone size, where shown, is once, few, many, or a class for clones that have expanded.

v_gene	d_gene	abundance	len	j_gene	CDR3nt	CDR3aa
TRBV25-1	.	.	14	TRBJ2-7	TGTGCCAGCAGTCCTGGGCATGTTTCCTACGAGCAGTACTTC	CASSPGHVSYEQYF
TRBV6-6	.	.	17	TRBJ1-2	TGTGCCAGCAGTCAAATTGGGGAACCTAGGGGGACTCGTGGCTACACCTTC	CASSQIGEPRGTRGYTF
TRBV29-1	TRBD1	.	13	TRBJ1-2	TGCAGCGTCCGAGGCACAGGGGGCGCGGGCTACACCTTC	CSVRGTGGAGYTF
TRBV4-1	.	.	14	TRBJ2-7	TGCGCCAGCAGCCCGCGGCAGGGTAGCGACGAGCAGTACTTC	CASSPRQGSDEQYF
TRBV15	.	few	17	TRBJ2-6	TGTGCCACCAGCAGTTACCCCCAGGTGTCTGGGGCCAACGTCCTGACTTTC	CATSSYPQVSGANVLTF
TRBV7-2	TRBD2	.	15	TRBJ2-1	TGTGCCAGCAGCTCAAGACTAGCGGGGGGAGGAGAGCAGTTCTTC	CASSSRLAGGGEQFF
TRBV15	TRBD1	.	14	TRBJ2-2	TGTGCCATCGGCGACAGGGTAAACACCGGGGAGCTGTTTTTT	CAIGDRVNTGELFF
TRBV2	.	.	11	TRBJ2-5	TGTGCCAGGGGGGGTCAAGAGACCCAGTACTTC	CARGGQETQYF
TRBV7-2	.	few	12	TRBJ2-3	TGTGCCAGCAGCCGCTTCACAGATACGCAGTATTTT	CASSRFTDTQYF
TRBV29-1	TRBD2	few	14	TRBJ2-1	TGCAGCGTTCAAGGACTAGCGGCGGGCAATGAGCAGTTCTTC	CSVQGLAAGNEQFF
TRBV7-2	TRBD2	few	16	TRBJ2-7	TGTGCCAGCAGCTTAGGATCGTCTAGCGGGGTTTACGAGCAGTACTTC	CASSLGSSSGVYEQYF
TRBV10-3	.	few	17	TRBJ2-4	TGTGCCATCAGTGGGCCAGACAACGAATTAGCCAAAAACATTCAGTACTTC	CAISGPDNELAKNIQYF
TRBV12-3/TRBV12-4	.	.	14	TRBJ1-2	TGTGCCAGCGGCGGTCCGGGAGCAAACTATGGCTACACCTTC	CASGGPGANYGYTF
TRBV27	TRBD2	.	16	TRBJ2-5	TGTGCCAGCAGAGGGTCTCTAGCGGGAAATCAAGAGACCCAGTACTTC	CASRGSLAGNQETQYF
TRBV10-3	.	.	14	TRBJ2-7	TGTGCCATCAGCCGGGACTCCGACCTCTACGAGCAGTACTTC	CAISRDSDLYEQYF
TRBV30	TRBD2	.	15	TRBJ2-5	TGTGCCTGGAAGAGACTAGCGGGACCACAAGAGACCCAGTACTTC	CAWKRLAGPQETQYF
TRBV7-3	.	.	17	TRBJ2-1	TGTGCCAGCAGTTTTACAGGGCGAGGGGGGTTTTACAATGAGCAGTTCTTC	CASSFTGRGGFYNEQFF
TRBV6-5	.	once	14	TRBJ2-1	TGTGCCAGCAGCCCACCCCGAAATTACAATGAGCAGTTCTTC	CASSPPRNYNEQFF
TRBV29-1	TRBD1	few	15	TRBJ2-5	TGCAGCGTTGTTACCGGACAGGGTGACCAAGAGACCCAGTACTTC	CSVVTGQGDQETQYF
TRBV7-8	.	.	13	TRBJ1-5	TGTGCCAGCAGCTTAGGCCCCCTCGGGCCCCAGCATTTT	CASSLGPLGPQHF
TRBV29-1	TRBD1	.	13	TRBJ2-1	TGCAGCGAGCACAGGGGTTCCTACAATGAGCAGTTCTTC	CSEHRGSYNEQFF
TRBV5-1	.	.	15	TRBJ1-1	TGCGCCAGCAGACATAACAGAGCAGGGGTGGATGAAGCTTTCTTT	CASRHNRAGVDEAFF
TRBV6-6	.	.	16	TRBJ2-1	TGTGCCAGCACCCCGACGTTGAGGGTGGTATACAATGAGCAGTTCTTC	CASTPTLRVVYNEQFF
TRBV15	TRBD2	.	14	TRBJ2-7	TGTGCCACCAGCAGGGAGCGGGAGACCTACGAGCAGTACTTC	CATSRERETYEQYF
TRBV7-8	.	.	13	TRBJ2-7	TGTGCCAGCAGCAGCCACAGGACCTACGAGCAGTACTTC	CASSSHRTYEQYF
TRBV6-6	.	.	14	TRBJ1-4	TGTGCCAGCAGCCGGGCCGACGTCAATGAAAAACTGTTTTTT	CASSRADVNEKLFF
TRBV6-5	.	.	15	TRBJ1-2	TGTGCCAGCAAATACTCCACCGCTACTAACTATGGCTACACCTTC	CASKYSTATNYGYTF